A few counts support the clone carrying this T cell receptor (beta chain). Its cognate antigen is unknown. 13 Jbeta primers and 60 Vbeta primers were used for the PCR. This table comes from immunoSEQ multiplex PCR, and its TCRdb copy is limited to in-frame clones, with some not included. The profile shows hundreds of thousands of clones, over 70% of them singletons. The data derive from a study of cytomegalovirus exposure and HLA in healthy donors. Findings of the study overall: There were 150 to 200 TCR beta chains listed as cytomegalovirus-associated.

Germline V gene lookup returns CDR1 MGHRA and CDR2 YSYEKL. The CDR3 extends over 14 amino acids. Trimming stripped 1 base from V and 7 bases from J, with 11 bases between. The chain joins TRBV4-1 to TRBJ2-1; tentatively, D is TRBD2 (6 bases). This TCR derives from a boy younger than 10 in good health and CMV-seronegative. Material for sequencing was PBMCs. DNA for the CDR3: TGCGCCAGCAGCCAAGTACCTAGCGCGAATGAGCAGTTCTTC. Its protein is CASSQVPSANEQFF.